The clone carrying this T cell receptor (beta chain) was detected a few times. Antigen specificity is unknown. The CDR3 spans 16 residues. V lost 7 bases, J lost 8 bases, and 24 bases lay in between. Per germline, CDR1 MNHNS and CDR2 SASEGT. The source of the sample is a study of Graves' ophthalmopathy and Graves' hyperthyroidism. Patients newly diagnosed with hyperthyroidism, under 2 months' duration, were aged 18 to 65, the study reports. Lactation, pregnancy, uncontrolled infections and other autoimmune diseases were all grounds for excluding patients. Study-wide results and caveats: Blood also carried most expanded thyroid clonotypes exceeding 0.001 frequency.

For repertoire sequencing, the TCR beta CDR3 regions were amplified from RNA transcripts. RT-PCR in the first round used HTBI primers; a second-round multiplex PCR followed. TCRdb passed the multiplex PCR reads through MiXCR, listing each CDR3 protein once. The sample consists of around 400,000 distinct CDR3 sequences, 20% to 25% of them appearing once. Sequenced input: peripheral blood. The chain couples TRBV6-1 to TRBJ2-1; D could derive from TRBD1 or TRBD2 (5 bases each). The origin of this receptor is a woman aged 18-30 years with stable Graves' hyperthyroidism. CDR3 residues: CASKRDSRVVSDEQFF. CDR3 DNA: TGTGCCAGCAAGAGGGATAGCAGGGTGGTTAGCGATGAGCAGTTCTTC.